Below, 13 T cell receptor beta chains from the same sample are listed, as sequenced in a study of graft-versus-host responses after intestinal transplantation. These receptors have no known antigen. Clones were sequenced by immunoSEQ multiplex PCR, and TCRdb holds only the in-frame ones, with some missing. The sample yields about 96,000 clones, approximately 90% seen once. Sample: unstimulated CD4+ T cells sorted from spleen or lymph node cells, taken before intestinal transplant. The receptors were sampled from a human donor who received an intestinal transplant.

The rearrangement links TRBV18 to TRBJ1-2; D remains ambiguous. V was trimmed by 2 bases and J by 2 bases, leaving 15 bases between them. The CDR3 covers 16 residues. Germline V gene sequence: CDR1 KGHSH, CDR2 LQKENI. CDR3 sequence (DNA): TGTGCCAGCTCACCAGCAGTAGTTCAGGCAAACTATGGCTACACCTTC. Amino acids: CASSPAVVQANYGYTF. Complete variable domain (other parts from reference TRBV18 and TRBJ1-2): NAGVMQNPRHLVRRRGQEARLRCSPMKGHSHVYWYRQLPEEGLKFMVYLQKENIIDESGMPKERFSAEFPKEGPSILRIQQVVRGDSAAYFCASSPAVVQANYGYTFGSGTRLTVV.

This clone turned up a few times. The genes are TRBV6-5 and TRBJ1-3; tentatively, D is TRBD1 (5 bases). In germline, CDR1 is MNHEY, CDR2 SVGAGI. V lost 2 bases, J lost 6 bases, and 11 bases lay in between. The CDR3 has 14 residues. Written as DNA, the CDR3 is TGTGCCAGCAGTTACGGGGCCAGTTCAAACACCATATATTTT. This encodes CASSYGASSNTIYF.

The CDR3 DNA follows: TGTGCCAGCAGCCAAAGGGGCAGCAACCAAGAGACCCAGTACTTC. Its protein is CASSQRGSNQETQYF. V is TRBV14 and J is TRBJ2-5; maybe TRBD1 (5 bases). The V end was cut by 2 bases, the J end by 0 bases, with 10 bases between. CDR1 and CDR2 (germline): SGHDN, FVKESK. The CDR3 is 15 residues long.

The chain couples TRBV5-1 to TRBJ2-5; D may be TRBD2 (6 bases). This CDR3 comprises 14 residues. V was cut by 9 bases and J by 1 base, with 16 bases left in between. From germline, CDR1 is SGHRS and CDR2 YFSETQ. CDR3 loop: CATQAGTGQETQYF. CDR3 bases: TGCGCCACCCAGGCGGGGACCGGCCAAGAGACCCAGTACTTC.

This chain links TRBV6-1 with TRBJ2-7; the match to TRBD1 covers 7 bases. The length of the CDR3 is 18 residues. CDR1 is MNHNS, CDR2 SASEGT, per germline. The J segment lost 0 bases and the V segment lost 0 bases, leaving 11 bases of the junction unmatched. CDR3 coding DNA: TGTGCCAGCAGTGAAGCGATCATAGGGGACAGAAGCTCCTACGAGCAGTACTTC. Translation: CASSEAIIGDRSSYEQYF.

V is TRBV7-8 and J is TRBJ1-6; no definite D call. Trimming shortened V by 9 bases and J by 8 bases, and 14 bases separated the two germline ends. From germline, CDR1 is SGHVS and CDR2 FQNEAQ. This CDR3 has 13 residues. DNA for the CDR3: TGTGCCAGTATATTAATAGTGGATTCACCCCTCCACTTT. Its protein is CASILIVDSPLHF.

The V gene is TRBV7-3, the J gene TRBJ2-3; possibly TRBD1 for D (7 bases). The CDR3 extends over 16 amino acids. V lost 1 base and J 3 bases, leaving 14 bases between the germline ends. Germline CDR1 SGHTA, CDR2 FQGTGA. CDR3 sequence reads: CASSLNRRGATDTQYF. The CDR3 DNA reads as TGTGCCAGCAGCTTAAATCGCAGGGGGGCAACAGATACGCAGTATTTT.

The chain combines TRBV5-1 with TRBJ2-7, with D maybe TRBD1 (5 bases). The V end was cut by 4 bases, the J end by 4 bases, with 12 bases between. Germline CDR1 SGHRS, CDR2 YFSETQ. The length of the CDR3 is 13 residues. The CDR3 DNA reads as TGCGCCAGCAGCGCAGGGTTTAGTTACGAGCAGTACTTC. This gives the protein CASSAGFSYEQYF.

This clone was seen a handful of times. V gene TRBV6-1 combines with J gene TRBJ2-6; 8 nucleotides agree with TRBD1. The V gene's germline CDR1 is MNHNS and CDR2 SASEGT. V shed 4 bases, J shed 1 base, and the junction held 6 bases outside the gene matches. CDR3 size: 17 residues. In DNA, the CDR3 is TGTGCCAGCAGTGTAGGACAGGGCCCTTCTGGGGCCAACGTCCTGACTTTC. Translation: CASSVGQGPSGANVLTF.

The chain carries TRBV2 and TRBJ2-5, with D possibly matching TRBD1 (5 bases). Germline-derived CDR1 and CDR2 are SNHLY and FYNNEI. The CDR3 consists of 12 residues. The germline V and J ends were trimmed by 10 bases and 5 bases, with 14 bases remaining between them. The CDR3: CATRVLGETQYF. The CDR3 coding sequence is TGTGCCACCAGGGTCCTCGGGGAGACCCAGTACTTC.

This chain links TRBV5-1 with TRBJ2-1, with D perhaps TRBD2 (5 bases). Germline CDR1 reads SGHRS; CDR2 reads YFSETQ. The CDR3 consists of 15 residues. The V and J ends lost 0 bases and 5 bases respectively, with 12 bases between them. Here the CDR3 reads CASSLDLWTHNEQFF. The DNA of the CDR3 is TGCGCCAGCAGCTTGGACCTATGGACTCACAATGAGCAGTTCTTC.

This chain connects TRBV5-1 to TRBJ1-1, with unresolved D. Looked up from germline, CDR1 is SGHRS and CDR2 is YFSETQ. Trimming took off 3 bases at V and 1 base at J, with 10 bases between the two ends. The CDR3 contains 14 residues. CDR3 DNA sequence: TGCGCCAGCAGCTCGAAAGGGAGGAACACTGAAGCTTTCTTT. It specifies CASSSKGRNTEAFF.

The chain recombines TRBV2 with TRBJ2-5; 12 nucleotides agree with TRBD2. Germline CDR1 is SNHLY and CDR2 is FYNNEI. CDR3 size: 15 residues. The V gene end was trimmed by 6 bases and the J gene end by 4 bases; junction bases not matched to a gene: 6. CDR3 nucleotides: TGTGCCAGCAGGTTTCTAGCGGGGGGGCCAGAGACCCAGTACTTC. It translates to CASRFLAGGPETQYF.